This TCR beta chain came from a study of blood T cell repertoires in COVID-19. About the research overall: Samples came from the United States, Italy and Spain, spanning acute and convalescent COVID-19. Nucleic acid was either cDNA or gDNA, and it came from T cells, B-cell-depleted T cells, or PBMCs.

V dropped 2 bases and J dropped 1; count of bases not matched to a gene: 9. The CDR3 has 17 amino acids. CDR1 is SGHDT and CDR2 is YYEEEE in the germline V gene. Seattle enrolled patients during active infection and tracked them longitudinally. In the original processing: The assay estimated nucleated cells by amplifying reference gene primers. Here immunoSEQ multiplex PCR was the method, and the copy in TCRdb shows in-frame clones only, minus some. V and J calls and clone size come straight from that table; D and trimming were deduced from the DNA. The table has 85,000 to 100,000 clones, roughly 89% seen once. This clone was detected a few times.

This receptor was taken from a woman aged 55 to 70 with COVID-19, enrolled during active disease. The V and J genes are TRBV5-6 and TRBJ1-1, with 9 nucleotides matching TRBD1. Sequencing was done on a sample of peripheral blood. CDR3 amino acids: CASSFGTGMVGNTEAFF. Written as DNA, the CDR3 is TGTGCCAGCAGCTTCGGGACAGGGATGGTAGGGAACACTGAAGCTTTCTTT.